This passage covers 27 T cell receptor beta chains from one sample sequenced in a study of T cell clonotyping in hematopoietic cell transplantation. Time point specified: recipient sample about 28 days before transplant, after cytoreduction. Clones were read by immunoSEQ multiplex PCR, and TCRdb kept only the in-frame ones, dropping some. The sample has tens of thousands of clones; roughly 91% are singletons. The sample here was peripheral blood mononuclear cells, taken before stem cell transplant. These receptors all stem from a man between 50 and 59 years old with acute myeloid leukemia. Some clones in this sample may be carry-over from other donors' samples.

V usage is TRBV7-8 and J usage is TRBJ2-2, with 11 bases identical to TRBD2. The length of the CDR3 is 16 residues. Per germline, CDR1 SGHVS and CDR2 FQNEAQ. The V gene end was trimmed by 4 bases and the J gene end by 7 bases; junction bases not matched to a gene: 8. CDR3: CASSSPSGRWDGELFF. In nucleotides, the CDR3 is TGTGCCAGCAGCTCACCTAGCGGGAGGTGGGACGGGGAGCTGTTTTTT. The full variable domain, rest sourced from reference TRBV7-8 and TRBJ2-2, is GAGVSQSPRYKVAKRGQDVALRCDPISGHVSLFWYQQALGQGPEFLTYFQNEAQLDKSGLPSDRFFAERPEGSVSTLKIQRTQQEDSAVYLCASSSPSGRWDGELFFGEGSRLTVL.

This chain connects TRBV6-6 to TRBJ1-5; D remains ambiguous. The V end lost 5 bases, the J end lost 4 bases, and 12 bases lay between the germline ends. The CDR3 consists of 14 residues. Looked up from germline, CDR1 is MNHNY and CDR2 is SVGAGI (reference sequence). Here the CDR3 DNA reads TGTGCCAGCAGTGATTCGACGGTTAATCAGCCCCAGCATTTT. Translation: CASSDSTVNQPQHF.

V is TRBV12-5 and J is TRBJ2-3; TRBD2 might be the D (5 bases). V lost 5 bases and J lost 2, with 5 bases in between. In germline, CDR1 is LGHNT, CDR2 FRNRAP. This CDR3 region has 12 residues. The CDR3 sequence is CASGRDTDTQYF. The DNA of the CDR3 is TGTGCTAGTGGTCGGGACACAGATACGCAGTATTTT.

V gene TRBV19 combines with J gene TRBJ2-2; TRBD1 might be the D (6 bases). Germline V gene data show CDR1 as LNHDA and CDR2 as SQIVND (reference sequence). Trimming cost V 3 bases and J 1 base, with 15 bases left between them. The CDR3 covers 17 residues. The DNA of the CDR3 is TGTGCCAGTAGTATCCCCACGACAGGATTGAACACCGGGGAGCTGTTTTTT. This translates into CASSIPTTGLNTGELFF.

This chain joins TRBV29-1 and TRBJ2-2, with 10 bases matching TRBD2. The V gene's germline CDR1 is SQVTM and CDR2 ANQGSEA. After removal of 3 bases from V and 6 bases from J, the junction contained 4 bases not matched to a gene. The CDR3 has 14 residues. CDR3 residues: CSVDLAGVSGELFF. For the CDR3, the DNA is TGCAGCGTTGATCTAGCGGGAGTCTCCGGGGAGCTGTTTTTT.

This clone was detected once. The chain joins TRBV7-2 to TRBJ2-2; possibly TRBD1 for D (5 bases). This CDR3 is 13 amino acids long. V shed 3 bases and J shed 5 bases, with 7 bases lying between them. Germline V gene sequence: CDR1 SGHTA, CDR2 FQGNSA. Here the CDR3 reads CASSLDTTGELFF. In DNA, the CDR3 is TGTGCCAGCAGCTTGGACACAACCGGGGAGCTGTTTTTT.

This clone appeared a few times. The genes are TRBV5-5 and TRBJ2-7; possibly TRBD1 or TRBD2 for D (5 bases each). This CDR3 spans 14 amino acids. V was trimmed by 1 base and J by 4 bases, leaving 12 bases between them. Germline loops: CDR1 SGHKS, CDR2 YYEKEE (reference sequence). The CDR3 region has the DNA TGTGCCAGCAGCTTGTGGGGGTGGGCTTACGAGCAGTACTTC. Amino acids: CASSLWGWAYEQYF.

DNA of the CDR3: TGTGCCTGGAGTCCTCGGACAGGGGCTAATGAAAAACTGTTTTTT. Residues: CAWSPRTGANEKLFF. The rearrangement links TRBV30 to TRBJ1-4; TRBD1 aligns across 9 bases. The V gene end was trimmed by 2 bases and the J gene end by 3 bases; junction bases not matched to a gene: 4. The CDR3 covers 15 residues. Germline V lookup: CDR1 GTSNPN, CDR2 SVGIG (reference sequence).

This sequence joins TRBV7-8 and TRBJ2-7; D is perhaps TRBD2 (5 bases). The V and J ends lost 5 bases and 5 bases respectively, with 19 bases between them. This CDR3 has 15 amino acids. Germline V gives CDR1 SGHVS, CDR2 FQNEAQ. CDR3 nucleotide sequence: TGTGCCAGCAGCCTCCGCGGGCGATTAGTCGACGAGCAGTACTTC. Amino acid sequence: CASSLRGRLVDEQYF.

The J gene is TRBJ1-1, the V gene TRBV28; no clear D gene. The CDR3 runs to 14 residues. The V end was cut by 3 bases, the J end by 1 base, with 9 bases between. Germline CDR1 is MDHEN and CDR2 is SYDVKM. CDR3 sequence (DNA): TGTGCCAGCAGTTTTCCTGAGGAGAACACTGAAGCTTTCTTT. It is translated as CASSFPEENTEAFF. The whole variable domain, remainder taken from reference TRBV28 and TRBJ1-1, is DVKVTQSSRYLVKRTGEKVFLECVQDMDHENMFWYRQDPGLGLRLIYFSYDVKMKEKGDIPEGYSVSREKKERFSLILESASTNQTSMYLCASSFPEENTEAFFGQGTRLTVV.

This clone was detected once. V usage is TRBV9 and J usage is TRBJ2-3, with 8 bases lining up with TRBD2. The V gene's germline CDR1 is SGDLS and CDR2 YYNGEE. This CDR3 is 17 amino acids long. The ends lost 6 bases at V and 4 bases at J; junction bases unmatched: 16. CDR3 loop: CASNSAPGLGLPDTQYF. DNA for the CDR3: TGTGCCAGCAACTCTGCCCCGGGACTAGGCCTCCCAGATACGCAGTATTTT.

This sequence joins TRBV5-5 and TRBJ1-1; 7 bases fit TRBD1. Germline values: CDR1 SGHKS, CDR2 YYEKEE (reference sequence). The length of the CDR3 is 14 residues. V shed 4 bases and J 3 bases; nucleotides not matched to a gene: 6. CDR3 nucleotide sequence: TGTGCCAGCAGCCCCACAGGGGCATACACTGAAGCTTTCTTT. This encodes CASSPTGAYTEAFF.

This rearrangement joins TRBV7-6 to TRBJ1-5; 9 nucleotides match TRBD1. The germline V gene has CDR1 SGHVS and CDR2 FNYEAQ. V dropped 3 bases and J dropped 6; count of bases not matched to a gene: 6. This CDR3 is 15 amino acids long. The CDR3 loop is CASSLDRGWGQPQHF. The CDR3 DNA sequence: TGTGCCAGCAGCTTGGACAGGGGCTGGGGTCAGCCCCAGCATTTT.

This chain links TRBV7-2 with TRBJ2-3; possibly TRBD2 for D (7 bases). The CDR3 runs 19 residues. Germline V gene data show CDR1 as SGHTA and CDR2 as FQGNSA. V lost 2 bases and J lost 4, with 25 bases in between. CDR3 sequence reads: CASSLRGGGRVEGPDTQYF. CDR3 DNA sequence: TGTGCCAGCAGCTTAAGGGGGGGCGGCAGGGTCGAGGGCCCAGATACGCAGTATTTT.

This clone has a handful of counts. J is TRBJ2-7 and V is TRBV6-5, with 7 bases matching TRBD1. Trimming took 6 bases from V and 2 from J; bases not matched to a gene: 7. The CDR3 has 14 residues. CDR1 and CDR2 (germline): MNHEY, SVGAGI. The CDR3 region has the DNA TGTGCCAGCAGATCGCACAGGGGCCCCTACGAGCAGTACTTC. Protein product: CASRSHRGPYEQYF.

V usage is TRBV5-4 and J usage is TRBJ2-1; D uncertain. Trimming pared 5 bases from V and 4 bases from J, leaving 13 bases between. CDR3 length equals 14 residues. The germline CDR1 and CDR2 sequences are SGHNT and YYREEE (reference sequence). As DNA, the CDR3 is TGTGCCAGCAGTTCTGCAGGCCGATACAATGAGCAGTTCTTC. As protein: CASSSAGRYNEQFF.

This chain connects TRBV5-6 to TRBJ2-1, with D possibly being TRBD1 (5 bases). Germline V lookup: CDR1 SGHDT, CDR2 YYEEEE. The CDR3 extends over 13 amino acids. Between the trimmed V and J ends, which lost 2 bases and 10 bases, there was a span of 13 bases. The CDR3 protein is CASSFGAHREQFF. The CDR3, as DNA: TGTGCCAGCAGCTTTGGGGCTCACAGGGAGCAGTTCTTC.

The V gene is TRBV28, the J gene TRBJ1-5, with D perhaps matching TRBD1 (5 bases). This CDR3 contains 13 residues. Germline V gene sequence: CDR1 MDHEN, CDR2 SYDVKM. Trimming pared 3 bases from V and 6 bases from J, leaving 9 bases between. The DNA of the CDR3 is TGTGCCAGCAGTTTTGGGGGTGTTCAGCCCCAGCATTTT. Its protein product is CASSFGGVQPQHF.

The chain combines TRBV9 with TRBJ2-1; no firm D call. The length of the CDR3 is 15 residues. Trimming removed 0 bases at V and 4 bases at J, with 11 bases between. CDR1 is SGDLS, CDR2 YYNGEE, per germline. For the CDR3, the DNA is TGTGCCAGCAGCGTAGGCGAGACCTCTTACAATGAGCAGTTCTTC. Residues: CASSVGETSYNEQFF.

The chain has TRBV29-1 and TRBJ1-1; no clear D. Germline V gives CDR1 SQVTM, CDR2 ANQGSEA. There are 11 residues in the CDR3. V dropped 7 bases and J dropped 6 bases, with 12 bases sitting between them. CDR3 sequence (DNA): TGCAGCGCCGAGCGGGCCGCTGAAGCTTTCTTT. This gives the protein CSAERAAEAFF.

The J gene is TRBJ2-1, the V gene TRBV2; 7 nucleotides agree with TRBD2. Germline CDR1 reads SNHLY; CDR2 reads FYNNEI. This CDR3 comprises 13 residues. Trimming at V came to 9 bases and at J to 1 base, leaving 3 bases not matched to a gene. The CDR3 bases are TGTGCCAGGGAGCGGGGTTCCTACAATGAGCAGTTCTTC. Translation gives CARERGSYNEQFF.

The chain combines TRBV6-5 with TRBJ2-5; TRBD1 agrees at 8 bases. Per the germline V gene, CDR1 is MNHEY and CDR2 is SVGAGI. The CDR3 totals 15 residues. The junction had 12 bases not matched to a gene; V was cut back by 8 bases and J by 4 bases. CDR3 nucleotide sequence: TGTGCCAGCTGTCCTGGACAGGGATTTTCAGAGACCCAGTACTTC. Translated: CASCPGQGFSETQYF.

This chain links TRBV2 with TRBJ2-7; D tentatively fits TRBD1 or TRBD2 (6 bases each). The CDR3 totals 14 residues. Between the trimmed V and J ends, which lost 8 bases and 2 bases, there was a span of 16 bases. Per the germline V gene, CDR1 is SNHLY and CDR2 is FYNNEI. The chain's CDR3 is CASGGAGETYEQYF. CDR3 nucleotide sequence: TGTGCCAGCGGAGGGGCAGGGGAAACCTACGAGCAGTACTTC.

The gene calls are TRBV4-3 and TRBJ1-2; no clear D. Germline-derived CDR1 and CDR2 are LGHNA and YSLEER. The CDR3 sequence is 15 residues long. Trimming removed 0 bases at V and 4 bases at J, with 12 bases between. CDR3 nucleotide sequence: TGCGCCAGCAGCCAAGAGGTGGGGAACTTCTATGGCTACACCTTC. Amino acid sequence: CASSQEVGNFYGYTF.

The chain has TRBV7-3 and TRBJ2-1; D not certain. Germline CDR1 is SGHTA and CDR2 is FQGTGA. CDR3 size: 14 residues. Deletions cut 0 bases from V and 6 bases from J, with 9 bases between. The CDR3 region is CASSLTAWGNEQFF. Here the CDR3 DNA reads TGTGCCAGCAGCTTAACAGCGTGGGGCAATGAGCAGTTCTTC. Filled out from reference TRBV7-3 and TRBJ2-1, the complete variable domain reads GAGVSQTPSNKVTEKGKYVELRCDPISGHTALYWYRQSLGQGPEFLIYFQGTGAADDSGLPNDRFFAVRPEGSVSTLKIQRTERGDSAVYLCASSLTAWGNEQFFGPGTRLTVL.

The chain joins TRBV5-1 to TRBJ2-7; TRBD2 matches at 10 bases. V lost 3 bases to trimming and J lost 1 base; unmatched junction nucleotides: 4. The CDR3 sequence is 15 residues long. Germline V CDR1 and CDR2: SGHRS, YFSETQ. CDR3 in amino acids: CASSWTSGNSYEQYF. DNA for the CDR3: TGCGCCAGCAGCTGGACTAGCGGAAATTCCTACGAGCAGTACTTC.

The rearrangement uses TRBV7-9 and TRBJ2-2; D remains ambiguous. CDR3 length: 14 amino acids. CDR1 is SEHNR and CDR2 is FQNEAQ in the germline V gene (reference sequence). Trimming shortened V by 3 bases and J by 6 bases, and 11 bases separated the two germline ends. In nucleotides, the CDR3 is TGTGCCAGCAGCTTCGGGTTTCAGGCCGGGGAGCTGTTTTTT. Its translation: CASSFGFQAGELFF. The full variable domain, in which reference TRBV7-9 and TRBJ2-2 provide the parts outside the CDR3, is DTGVSQNPRHKITKRGQNVTFRCDPISEHNRLYWYRQTLGQGPEFLTYFQNEAQLEKSRLLSDRFSAERPKGSFSTLEIQRTEQGDSAMYLCASSFGFQAGELFFGEGSRLTVL.